This T cell receptor (beta chain) derives from a study of cytotoxic CD8 clonotypes in ibrutinib-treated CLL. Sequenced by immunoSEQ multiplex PCR; TCRdb stores in-frame clones only, minus some. The sample lists about 80,000 clones; around 79% were seen once. Study outcomes and limitations: At baseline, clonality was higher than in age-matched healthy donors and correlated with CD8+ counts.

Germline loops: CDR1 SGHRS, CDR2 YFSETQ. CDR3 length: 18 amino acids. V lost 3 bases and J lost 3, with 22 bases in between. Note on this clone: Antigen: not known.

This material consisted of PBMCs, taken after 12 months of ibrutinib treatment. This receptor was obtained from a human donor with chronic lymphocytic leukemia. V usage is TRBV5-1 and J usage is TRBJ2-4; no clear D gene. The CDR3 nucleotides are TGCGCCAGCAGCTCGGCCCCCTCCCAAAGGTTGGGCAAAAACATTCAGTACTTC. Translating it yields CASSSAPSQRLGKNIQYF.